This T cell receptor (beta chain) is from a study of beta chain features in type 1 diabetes. Background on the study: Healthy donors and patients showed comparable age, gender and cell yields. The study's findings and limits: The question of HLA type influencing TCRB rearrangement was one that remained unresolved here.

The sequenced template was cDNA made from the entire isolated RNA. Here immunoSEQ multiplex PCR was the method, and the copy in TCRdb shows in-frame clones only, minus some. The table has 130,000 to 150,000 clones, about 7% seen once. This clone was seen at least ten times. The antigen is not known. The sequence derives from a woman aged 25 to 39 in good health. Input material: central memory CD4+ T cells from blood.

Here the CDR3 reads CASSLGSGKSNEQFF. The CDR3 DNA sequence: TGCGCCAGCAGCTTAGGGAGCGGGAAGTCGAATGAGCAGTTCTTC. V usage is TRBV5-1 and J usage is TRBJ2-1, with 7 positions matching TRBD2. The V and J ends lost 2 bases and 7 bases, in that order; junction bases with no gene match: 9. Per the germline V gene, CDR1 is SGHRS and CDR2 is YFSETQ. The CDR3 consists of 15 residues.